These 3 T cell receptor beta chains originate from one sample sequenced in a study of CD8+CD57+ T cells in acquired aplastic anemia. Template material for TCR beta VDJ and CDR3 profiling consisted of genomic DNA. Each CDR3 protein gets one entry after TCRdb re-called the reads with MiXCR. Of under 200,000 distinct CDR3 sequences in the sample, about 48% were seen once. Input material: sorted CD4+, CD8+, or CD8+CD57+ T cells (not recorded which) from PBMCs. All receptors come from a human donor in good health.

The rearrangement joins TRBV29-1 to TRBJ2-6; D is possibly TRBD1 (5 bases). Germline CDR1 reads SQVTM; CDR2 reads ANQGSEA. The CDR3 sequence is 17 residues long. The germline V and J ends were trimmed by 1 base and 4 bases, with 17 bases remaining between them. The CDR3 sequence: CSVEGVLVGVGANVLTF. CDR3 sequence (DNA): TGCAGCGTTGAAGGGGTTTTGGTAGGGGTCGGGGCCAACGTCCTGACTTTC.

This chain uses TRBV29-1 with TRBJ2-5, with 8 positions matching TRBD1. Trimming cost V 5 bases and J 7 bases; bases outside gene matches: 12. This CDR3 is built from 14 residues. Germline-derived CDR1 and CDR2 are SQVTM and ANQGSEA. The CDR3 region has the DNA TGCAGCGTTCCCGGACAGGGTATGATGGGGACCCAGTACTTC. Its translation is CSVPGQGMMGTQYF. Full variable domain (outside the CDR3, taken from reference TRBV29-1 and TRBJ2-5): SAVISQKPSRDICQRGTSLTIQCQVDSQVTMMFWYRQQPGQSLTLIATANQGSEATYESGFVIDKFPISRPNLTFSTLTVSNMSPEDSSIYLCSVPGQGMMGTQYFGPGTRLLVL.

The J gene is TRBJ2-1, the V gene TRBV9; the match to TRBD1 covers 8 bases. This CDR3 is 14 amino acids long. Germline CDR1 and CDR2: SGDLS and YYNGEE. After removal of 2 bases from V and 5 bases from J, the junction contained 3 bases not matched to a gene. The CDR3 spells CASSVGTGNNEQFF. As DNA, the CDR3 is TGTGCCAGCAGCGTCGGGACAGGTAACAATGAGCAGTTCTTC. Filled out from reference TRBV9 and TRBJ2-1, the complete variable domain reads DSGVTQTPKHLITATGQRVTLRCSPRSGDLSVYWYQQSLDQGLQFLIQYYNGEERAKGNILERFSAQQFPDLHSELNLSSLELGDSALYFCASSVGTGNNEQFFGPGTRLTVL.